This T cell receptor beta chain derives from a study of shared clonotypes between healthy human individuals. Assay runs were performed at deep level. Across several immunoSEQ plates, the genomic DNA of each subset was split evenly. In the original workflow: There were no quality scores in the junction-only immunoSEQ sequences, so filtering differed. Measured with immunoSEQ multiplex PCR; TCRdb has only the in-frame clones, and not every one. V and J calls and clone size follow that table, whereas D and trimming were derived from the DNA. The data hold about 490,000 clones, with 76% observed a single time. This receptor was taken from a woman aged 40 to 50 in good health. Some clones in this sample may be carry-over from other donors' samples. Input material: PBMCs.

The DNA of the CDR3 is TGTGCCAGCTCACTTAGGACGGCCACAGATACGCAGTATTTT. Protein sequence: CASSLRTATDTQYF. The genes are TRBV18 and TRBJ2-3, with D hard to call. The V end lost 4 bases, the J end lost 2 bases, and 10 bases lay between the germline ends. The CDR3 contains 14 residues. CDR1 is KGHSH, CDR2 LQKENI, per germline.